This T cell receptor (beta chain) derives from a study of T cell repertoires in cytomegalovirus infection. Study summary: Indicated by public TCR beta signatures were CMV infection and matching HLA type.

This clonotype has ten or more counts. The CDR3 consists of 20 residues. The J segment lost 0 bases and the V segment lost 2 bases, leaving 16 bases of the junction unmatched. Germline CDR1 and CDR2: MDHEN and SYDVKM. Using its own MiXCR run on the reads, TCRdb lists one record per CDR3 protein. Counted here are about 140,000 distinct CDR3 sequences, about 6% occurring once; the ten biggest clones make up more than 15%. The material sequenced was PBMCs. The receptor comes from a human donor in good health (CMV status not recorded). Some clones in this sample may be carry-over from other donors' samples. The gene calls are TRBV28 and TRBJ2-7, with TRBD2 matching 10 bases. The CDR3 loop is CASSLPYRTGVAGGSYEQYF. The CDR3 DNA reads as TGTGCCAGCAGTTTACCCTACAGGACAGGAGTAGCGGGGGGCTCCTACGAGCAGTACTTC.